Listed here are 6 T cell receptor beta chains from one sample, sequenced in a study of CD8 T cells in Susac syndrome. The RNA input was about 0.5 to 1 ug, and it was reverse transcribed with random hexamers. MiXCR, run by TCRdb on the immunoSEQ multiplex PCR reads, gives a single entry per CDR3 protein. The repertoire holds 150,000 to 200,000 distinct CDR3 sequences, around 94% seen once, with over 0.12% in the top ten. Sequencing was performed on CD4+ T cells from PBMCs. All receptors derive from a human donor in good health.

The chain carries TRBV20-1 and TRBJ2-7; 7 bases map to TRBD1. The J segment lost 2 bases and the V segment lost 0 bases, leaving 4 bases of the junction unmatched. CDR1 DFQATT and CDR2 SNEGSKA come from the germline V gene (reference sequence). The CDR3 length is 14 residues. In nucleotides, the CDR3 is TGCAGTGCTAGAGATCCCACAGGGGCCTACGAGCAGTACTTC. Translation gives CSARDPTGAYEQYF.

This chain uses TRBV7-8 with TRBJ1-1; D unclear. V gave up 8 bases and J gave up 3 bases, with 13 bases separating them. The CDR3 runs to 13 residues. Per the germline V gene, CDR1 is SGHVS and CDR2 is FQNEAQ. Written as DNA, the CDR3 is TGTGCCAGCGCGGACGGGAGAGACACTGAAGCTTTCTTT. It translates to CASADGRDTEAFF.

The chain has TRBV12-3 or TRBV12-4 and TRBJ1-2; no reliable D call. The CDR3 length is 13 residues. Trimming took 6 bases from V and 6 from J, leaving 14 bases between them. In DNA, the CDR3 is TGTGCCAGCAGCAAGTCCCGGTGGGATGGCTACACCTTC. Translation gives CASSKSRWDGYTF.

The CDR3 bases are TGTGCCACCAGTGATCCCCTCCAAGAGACCCAGTACTTC. The encoded protein is CATSDPLQETQYF. The gene calls are TRBV24-1 and TRBJ2-5, with D unresolved. CDR3 size: 13 residues. Germline V gene data show CDR1 as KGHDR and CDR2 as SFDVKD. V lost 3 bases, J lost 1 base, and 5 bases lay in between.

The rearrangement uses TRBV9 and TRBJ1-2, with TRBD1 as a possible D gene (5 bases). The CDR3 has 15 residues. Germline values: CDR1 SGDLS, CDR2 YYNGEE. Trimming removed 0 bases from V and 4 bases from J, with 13 bases in between. CDR3 nucleotides: TGTGCCAGCAGCGTAGATGCCAGTGGGACCTATGGCTACACCTTC. It yields the protein CASSVDASGTYGYTF. The whole variable domain, filled in from reference TRBV9 and TRBJ1-2, reads DSGVTQTPKHLITATGQRVTLRCSPRSGDLSVYWYQQSLDQGLQFLIQYYNGEERAKGNILERFSAQQFPDLHSELNLSSLELGDSALYFCASSVDASGTYGYTFGSGTRLTVV.

The chain has TRBV7-2 and TRBJ2-3, with D perhaps matching TRBD2 (5 bases). Trimming removed 5 bases at V and 4 bases at J, with 13 bases between. The germline V gene has CDR1 SGHTA and CDR2 FQGNSA. The CDR3 is 14 residues long. CDR3 protein: CASSPTTISDTQYF. CDR3 nucleotides: TGTGCCAGCAGCCCTACGACTATATCAGATACGCAGTATTTT.